These 8 T cell receptor beta chains were all obtained from the same sample, sequenced in a study of T cell responses to AZD1222 COVID-19 vaccine (dated by TCRdb to the early 2020s). Libraries were prepared through the immunoSEQ multiplex PCR assay. In TCRdb, the immuneACCESS table is reduced to in-frame sequences with V and J assigned. These tables do not hold every clone; where another copy was compared, an unresolved V gene accounts for under half, and the others remain unexplained. The sample has 90,000 to 120,000 clones on record, over 80% of them singletons. Clones ranked in the top ten supply around 5.9% of the sample. This sample's time point label indicates: about 28 days (+/-7) after the second vaccine dose. The sequenced sample was peripheral blood, obtained 28 days after the second AZD1222 dose. Receptors originate from an adult who received the AZD1222 COVID-19 vaccine.

The rearrangement links TRBV10-2 to TRBJ2-4; TRBD1 might be the D (6 bases). CDR1 and CDR2 from the germline V gene are WSHSY and SAAADI. Trimming took 6 bases from V and 0 from J, leaving 12 bases between them. CDR3 length equals 15 residues. CDR3 DNA: TGCGCCAGCAGGAGACAGGATTTAGCCAAAAACATTCAGTACTTC. It yields the protein CASRRQDLAKNIQYF.

The rearrangement joins TRBV18 to TRBJ2-1; 11 bases match TRBD2. The CDR3 runs to 13 residues. Germline V gives CDR1 KGHSH, CDR2 LQKENI. V shed 5 bases, J shed 8 bases, and the junction held 2 bases outside the gene matches. The CDR3 protein is CASSSLAGDEQFF. The CDR3, as DNA: TGTGCCAGCTCATCACTAGCGGGGGATGAGCAGTTCTTC.

This clone was counted only a few times. The chain recombines TRBV4-1 with TRBJ2-1; 7 nucleotides match TRBD2. Per germline, CDR1 MGHRA and CDR2 YSYEKL. The CDR3 has 13 amino acids. The trim removed 4 bases at V and 8 bases at J, leaving 5 bases unmatched. The CDR3 bases are TGCGCCAGCAGCCCCTGGGGAGGGGATGAGCAGTTCTTC. Its translation: CASSPWGGDEQFF.

V usage is TRBV7-8 and J usage is TRBJ2-3; D is ambiguous. The CDR3 is made up of 14 amino acids. Germline V gene lookup returns CDR1 SGHVS and CDR2 FQNEAQ. V lost 4 bases and J lost 5, with 13 bases in between. The CDR3 is CASSSFDPQDTQYF. In DNA, the CDR3 is TGTGCCAGCAGCTCCTTCGACCCACAAGATACGCAGTATTTT.

This chain connects TRBV4-3 to TRBJ2-3; D call uncertain. CDR1 LGHNA and CDR2 YSLEER come from the germline V gene. This CDR3 region has 14 residues. V was pared by 0 bases and J by 4 bases, with 8 bases between. DNA for the CDR3: TGCGCCAGCAGCCAAGAAGATAGATCAGATACGCAGTATTTT. Translating it yields CASSQEDRSDTQYF.

This chain connects TRBV12-3 or TRBV12-4 to TRBJ1-2; no definite D call. The V end was cut by 1 base, the J end by 0 bases, with 3 bases between. There are 13 residues in the CDR3. CDR3 amino acids: CASSLGTNYGYTF. DNA for the CDR3: TGTGCCAGCAGTTTAGGGACTAACTATGGCTACACCTTC.

The J gene is TRBJ2-5, the V gene TRBV6-5, with 10 bases fitting TRBD2. The V gene end was trimmed by 3 bases and the J gene end by 2 bases; junction bases not matched to a gene: 6. The CDR3 length is 16 residues. Germline assignment: CDR1 MNHEY and CDR2 SVGAGI. CDR3 coding DNA: TGTGCCAGCAGTTATGGGGCGACTAGCGGGCAAGAGACCCAGTACTTC. Amino acids: CASSYGATSGQETQYF.

In this sample, this clone turned up once. The rearrangement links TRBV5-4 to TRBJ1-2; D not certain. With 4 bases removed from V and 4 bases from J, the gap between germline ends came to 8 bases. This CDR3 is 12 amino acids long. Germline V gives CDR1 SGHNT, CDR2 YYREEE (reference sequence). The CDR3 DNA reads as TGTGCCAGCAGCCGCGCCTCCTATGGCTACACCTTC. Translated, it gives CASSRASYGYTF.